This TCR beta chain was identified in a study of glioma-infiltrating T cells. As for this clonotype: Its antigen is unknown. A read error may explain this, as a much larger clone is one base away. The CDR3 does not end in the conserved phenylalanine or tryptophan, so this is likely a read error.

CDR1 MNHEY and CDR2 SMNVEV come from the germline V gene (reference sequence). The CDR3 length is 18 residues. Trimming removed 8 bases from V and 5 bases from J; junction bases left unmatched: 17. Using RNA template, CDR3s of TCR alpha and beta were amplified with iRepertoire arm-PCR. TCRdb re-called the multiplex PCR reads through MiXCR, storing one row per CDR3 protein. The sample holds 35,000 to 45,000 distinct CDR3 sequences, 20% to 25% seen once. General observations from the study: Tissue and blood shared very few CDR3 sequences.

This TCR was sampled from a human donor with low-grade glioma or glioblastoma, undergoing nonglioma brain surgery, or in good health (not recorded which). The chain recombines TRBV27 with TRBJ1-5; 11 bases are a match to TRBD1. The sequencing sample was made of glioma tissue, nonneoplastic brain tissue, or PBMCs (not recorded which). The CDR3 here is CASRGGGTGGARDQPQHS. CDR3 DNA sequence: TGTGCCAGCCGAGGTGGGGGGACAGGGGGTGCTAGGGATCAGCCCCAGCATTCT.